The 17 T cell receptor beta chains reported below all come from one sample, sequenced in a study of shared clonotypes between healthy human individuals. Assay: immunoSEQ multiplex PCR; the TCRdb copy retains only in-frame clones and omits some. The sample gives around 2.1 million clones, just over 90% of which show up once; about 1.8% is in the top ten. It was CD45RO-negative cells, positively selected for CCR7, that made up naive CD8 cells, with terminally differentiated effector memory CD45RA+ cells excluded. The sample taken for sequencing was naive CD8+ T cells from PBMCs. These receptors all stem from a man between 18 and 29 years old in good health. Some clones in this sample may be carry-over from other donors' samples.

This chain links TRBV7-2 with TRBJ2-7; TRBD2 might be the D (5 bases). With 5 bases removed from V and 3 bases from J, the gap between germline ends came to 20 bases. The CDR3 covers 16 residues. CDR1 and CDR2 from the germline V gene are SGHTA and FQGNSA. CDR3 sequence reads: CASSARTRRRGYEQYF. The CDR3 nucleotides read TGTGCCAGCAGCGCCCGGACTCGCCGACGAGGCTACGAGCAGTACTTC.

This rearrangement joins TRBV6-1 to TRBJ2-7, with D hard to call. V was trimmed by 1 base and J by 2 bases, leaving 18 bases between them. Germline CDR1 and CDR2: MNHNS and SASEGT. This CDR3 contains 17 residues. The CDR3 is CASSEGVGPWSTYEQYF. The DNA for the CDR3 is TGTGCCAGCAGTGAAGGTGTAGGTCCCTGGTCGACCTACGAGCAGTACTTC.

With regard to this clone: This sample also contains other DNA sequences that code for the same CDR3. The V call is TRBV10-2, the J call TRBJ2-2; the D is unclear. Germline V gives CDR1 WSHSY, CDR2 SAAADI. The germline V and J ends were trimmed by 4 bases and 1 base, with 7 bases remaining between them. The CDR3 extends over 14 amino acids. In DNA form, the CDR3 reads TGCGCCAGCAGTGTAGCCCAGAACACCGGGGAGCTGTTTTTT. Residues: CASSVAQNTGELFF.

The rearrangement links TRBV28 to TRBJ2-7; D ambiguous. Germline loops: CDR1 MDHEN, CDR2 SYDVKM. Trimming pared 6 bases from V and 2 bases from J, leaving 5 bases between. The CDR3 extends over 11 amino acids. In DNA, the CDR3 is TGTGCCAGCAGGGAGACCTACGAGCAGTACTTC. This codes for CASRETYEQYF.

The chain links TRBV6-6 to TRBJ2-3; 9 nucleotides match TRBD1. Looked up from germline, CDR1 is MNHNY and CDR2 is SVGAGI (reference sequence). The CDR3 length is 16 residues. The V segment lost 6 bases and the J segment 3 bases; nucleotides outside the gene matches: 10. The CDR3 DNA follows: TGTGCCAGCAGCAAGCTGGGACAGGGAATTACAGATACGCAGTATTTT. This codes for CASSKLGQGITDTQYF.

The CDR3 nucleotides are TGTGCCAGTAGTCCCACAGGGGCGGGCTACGAGCAGTACTTC. This sequence encodes CASSPTGAGYEQYF. The gene calls are TRBV19 and TRBJ2-7; 7 nucleotides agree with TRBD1. The CDR3 covers 14 residues. Germline V lookup: CDR1 LNHDA, CDR2 SQIVND (reference sequence). J gave up 3 bases and V 5 bases, and 7 bases lay outside the gene matches.

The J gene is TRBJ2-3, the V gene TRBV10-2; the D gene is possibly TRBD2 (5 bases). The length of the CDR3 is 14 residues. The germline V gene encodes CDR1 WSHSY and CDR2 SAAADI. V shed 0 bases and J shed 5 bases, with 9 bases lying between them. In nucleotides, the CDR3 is TGCGCCAGCAGTGAGTCAATCCGGGGAGATACGCAGTATTTT. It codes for CASSESIRGDTQYF.

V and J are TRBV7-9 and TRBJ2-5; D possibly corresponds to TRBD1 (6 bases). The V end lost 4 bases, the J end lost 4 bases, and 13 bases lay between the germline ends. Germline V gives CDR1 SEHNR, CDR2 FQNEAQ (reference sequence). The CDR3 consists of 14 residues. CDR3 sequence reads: CASSYPGHGETQYF. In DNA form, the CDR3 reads TGTGCCAGCAGCTACCCGGGACACGGAGAGACCCAGTACTTC.

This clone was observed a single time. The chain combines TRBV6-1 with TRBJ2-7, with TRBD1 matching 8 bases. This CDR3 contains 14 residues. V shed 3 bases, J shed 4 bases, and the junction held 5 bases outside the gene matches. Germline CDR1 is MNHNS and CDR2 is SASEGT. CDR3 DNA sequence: TGTGCCAGCAGTGATGGTGGGACAGGTTACGAGCAGTACTTC. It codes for CASSDGGTGYEQYF.

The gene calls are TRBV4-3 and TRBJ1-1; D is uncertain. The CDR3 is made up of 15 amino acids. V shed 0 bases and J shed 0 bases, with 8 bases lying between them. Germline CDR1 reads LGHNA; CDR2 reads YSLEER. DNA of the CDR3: TGCGCCAGCAGCCAAGAGGGGTTGATGAACACTGAAGCTTTCTTT. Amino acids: CASSQEGLMNTEAFF.

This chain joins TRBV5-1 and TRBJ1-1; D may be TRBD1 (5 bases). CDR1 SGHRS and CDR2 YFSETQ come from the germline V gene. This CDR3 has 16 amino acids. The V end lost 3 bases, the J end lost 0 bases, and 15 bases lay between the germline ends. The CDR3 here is CASSSGTERLNTEAFF. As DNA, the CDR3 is TGCGCCAGCAGCTCGGGGACCGAGCGGCTGAACACTGAAGCTTTCTTT.

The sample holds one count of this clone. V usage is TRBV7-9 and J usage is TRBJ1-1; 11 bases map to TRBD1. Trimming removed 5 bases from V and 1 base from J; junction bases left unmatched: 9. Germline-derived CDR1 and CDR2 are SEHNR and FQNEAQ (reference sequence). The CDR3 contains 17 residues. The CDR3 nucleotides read TGTGCCAGCAGCCTTGGGACAGGGGGTATATGGAACACTGAAGCTTTCTTT. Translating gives CASSLGTGGIWNTEAFF.

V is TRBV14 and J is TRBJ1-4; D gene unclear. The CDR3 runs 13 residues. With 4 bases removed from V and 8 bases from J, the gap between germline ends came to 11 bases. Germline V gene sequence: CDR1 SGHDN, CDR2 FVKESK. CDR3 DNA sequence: TGTGCCAGCAGCCTTGGATTTTGGGAAAAACTGTTTTTT. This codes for CASSLGFWEKLFF.

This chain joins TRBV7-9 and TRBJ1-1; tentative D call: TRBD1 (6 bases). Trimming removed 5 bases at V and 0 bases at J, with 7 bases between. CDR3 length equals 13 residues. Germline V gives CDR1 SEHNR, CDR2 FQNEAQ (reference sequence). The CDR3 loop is CASSEGVNTEAFF. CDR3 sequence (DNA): TGTGCCAGCAGCGAGGGGGTGAACACTGAAGCTTTCTTT. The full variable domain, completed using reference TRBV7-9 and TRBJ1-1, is DTGVSQNPRHKITKRGQNVTFRCDPISEHNRLYWYRQTLGQGPEFLTYFQNEAQLEKSRLLSDRFSAERPKGSFSTLEIQRTEQGDSAMYLCASSEGVNTEAFFGQGTRLTVV.

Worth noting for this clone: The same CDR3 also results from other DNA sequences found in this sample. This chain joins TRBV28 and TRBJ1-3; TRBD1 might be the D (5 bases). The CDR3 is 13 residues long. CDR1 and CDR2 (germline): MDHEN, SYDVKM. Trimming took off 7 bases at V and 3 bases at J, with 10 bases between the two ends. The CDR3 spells CASTRGGGNTIYF. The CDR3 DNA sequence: TGTGCCAGCACCCGGGGGGGTGGAAACACCATATATTTT.

The CDR3 here is CASSQSIGNSSEAFF. In DNA, the CDR3 is TGCGCCAGCAGTCAATCGATAGGAAATTCGTCTGAAGCTTTCTTT. The chain carries TRBV23-1 and TRBJ1-1; no reliable D call. TRBV23-1 counts as an open reading frame of uncertain function. The germline V and J ends were trimmed by 0 bases and 6 bases, with 14 bases remaining between them. CDR3 length: 15 amino acids.

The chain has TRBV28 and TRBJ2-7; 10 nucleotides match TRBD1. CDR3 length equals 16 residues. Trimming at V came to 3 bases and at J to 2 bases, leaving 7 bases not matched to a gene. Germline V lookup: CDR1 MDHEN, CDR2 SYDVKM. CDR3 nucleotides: TGTGCCAGCAGTTTTGCGTTGGGACAGGGGACCTACGAGCAGTACTTC. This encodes CASSFALGQGTYEQYF.